The clone carrying this T cell receptor beta chain was counted only a few times. The data originate from a study of beta chain features in type 1 diabetes. Investigators reverse transcribed all isolated RNA, so they sequenced expressed TCRB transcripts. TCRdb's table, derived via immunoSEQ multiplex PCR, lists solely in-frame clones and lacks some. The sample includes 430,000 or so clones, over 10% of them seen just once. Central memory, naive, regulatory and stem cell-like memory CD4+ cells were sorted by CD45RO/CCR7/CD25/CD127/CD95/CD27. Trimming at V came to 6 bases and at J to 4 bases, leaving 10 bases not matched to a gene. Germline V gives CDR1 MNHEY, CDR2 SMNVEV (reference sequence). CDR3 size: 15 residues.

The TCR originated in a woman in her late teens or twenties in good health. The gene calls are TRBV27 and TRBJ2-5; TRBD1 agrees at 8 bases. Material for sequencing was naive CD4+ T cells from blood. For the CDR3, the DNA is TGTGCCAGCAGCCCACGACAGGGGCGAATAGAGACCCAGTACTTC. Its protein product is CASSPRQGRIETQYF.